This T cell receptor (beta chain) was obtained from a study of cytomegalovirus exposure and HLA in healthy donors. General study findings and limits: Certain indistinguishable V segments, among them TRBV6-2 and TRBV6-3, were excluded. It is likely that the observed cluster of highly shared sequence variants was a sequencing artifact.

Every donor was a healthy person donating bone marrow. Details on this clone: What it binds is unknown.

V dropped 3 bases and J dropped 4; count of bases not matched to a gene: 8. The CDR3 covers 15 residues. CDR1 and CDR2 from the germline V gene are SGHRS and YFSETQ. The PCR had 60 Vbeta and 13 Jbeta primers. TCRdb's copy holds only in-frame clones and misses some; the assay was immunoSEQ multiplex PCR. The sample yields approximately 160,000 clones, 84% seen once. The sequence was collected from a boy aged 2 to 10 in good health and CMV-seronegative. Sequencing was done on a sample of PBMCs. This chain joins TRBV5-1 and TRBJ2-7, with 9 bases fitting TRBD2. Here the CDR3 reads CASSSDLAGRYEQYF. The CDR3, as DNA: TGCGCCAGCAGCTCCGACCTAGCGGGGCGGTACGAGCAGTACTTC.